One sample yielded the 32 T cell receptor beta chains listed below, sequenced in a study of T cells in Graves' hyperthyroidism and ophthalmopathy. The CDR3 regions of TCR beta were amplified from RNA transcripts. First-round RT-PCR of the TCR CDR3 relied on the HTBI primer set. TCRdb re-called the multiplex PCR reads through MiXCR, storing one row per CDR3 protein. The table records around 580,000 distinct CDR3 sequences, 46% of them present only once. The sequencing sample was made of peripheral blood or thyroid tissue (not recorded which). All receptors derive from a woman between 18 and 30 years old with Graves' hyperthyroidism.

V gene TRBV29-1 combines with J gene TRBJ1-1; unclear D gene. V shed 8 bases and J shed 2 bases, with 12 bases lying between them. The CDR3 length is 12 residues. From germline, CDR1 is SQVTM and CDR2 ANQGSEA. This chain's CDR3 is CSHLDGNTEAFF. The CDR3, as DNA: TGCAGCCACCTTGACGGTAACACTGAAGCTTTCTTT.

This clonotype was counted ten times or more. The chain combines TRBV7-2 with TRBJ2-7; 12 bases are a match to TRBD2. Trimming at V came to 1 base and at J to 7 bases, leaving 8 bases not matched to a gene. This CDR3 spans 16 amino acids. CDR1 is SGHTA, CDR2 FQGNSA, per germline. The CDR3 DNA is TGTGCCAGCAGCTTAGAGCCGACTAGCGGGAGTGGAGAGCAGTACTTC. It is translated as CASSLEPTSGSGEQYF.

V is TRBV7-9 and J is TRBJ2-5, with TRBD2 matching over 9 bases. V was clipped by 1 base and J by 9 bases; unmatched bases: 12. This CDR3 spans 16 amino acids. Germline V gives CDR1 SEHNR, CDR2 FQNEAQ (reference sequence). CDR3 sequence: CASSLVRAGGREAQYF. In nucleotides, the CDR3 is TGTGCCAGCAGCTTAGTGAGAGCGGGAGGTCGGGAGGCCCAGTACTTC.

The chain has TRBV20-1 and TRBJ2-5; D is ambiguous. The germline V gene encodes CDR1 DFQATT and CDR2 SNEGSKA (reference sequence). This CDR3 comprises 12 residues. The CDR3 sequence: CSSPGDKETQYF. The CDR3 coding sequence is TGCAGCTCCCCCGGCGACAAAGAGACCCAGTACTTC.

This clonotype was seen more than once but under ten times. The chain combines TRBV29-1 with TRBJ1-1; D not resolved. Trimming pared 6 bases from V and 4 bases from J, leaving 12 bases between. CDR1 and CDR2 (germline): SQVTM, ANQGSEA. The CDR3 is 12 residues long. Written as DNA, the CDR3 is TGCAGCGTAGCGAAAAGTCGCACTGAAGCTTTCTTT. It specifies CSVAKSRTEAFF. The full variable domain, in which reference TRBV29-1 and TRBJ1-1 provide the parts outside the CDR3, is SAVISQKPSRDICQRGTSLTIQCQVDSQVTMMFWYRQQPGQSLTLIATANQGSEATYESGFVIDKFPISRPNLTFSTLTVSNMSPEDSSIYLCSVAKSRTEAFFGQGTRLTVV.

J is TRBJ1-5 and V is TRBV19, with 9 bases that match TRBD1. The CDR3 is 13 residues long. V lost 9 bases, J lost 3 bases, and 3 bases stayed unmatched. Germline V lookup: CDR1 LNHDA, CDR2 SQIVND (reference sequence). The CDR3 region is CASRTGDNQPQHF. The CDR3 DNA follows: TGTGCCAGCCGGACAGGGGACAATCAGCCCCAGCATTTT.

The J gene is TRBJ2-1, the V gene TRBV7-9; 8 positions agree with TRBD1. The CDR3 contains 15 residues. The germline CDR1 and CDR2 sequences are SEHNR and FQNEAQ (reference sequence). Trimming at V came to 3 bases and at J to 4 bases, leaving 5 bases not matched to a gene. The DNA of the CDR3 is TGTGCCAGCAGCTTCTATGGGACAGGATACAATGAGCAGTTCTTC. Its protein is CASSFYGTGYNEQFF.

This clonotype has a count of ten or more. V is TRBV6-5 and J is TRBJ1-6; TRBD1 matches at 8 bases. Per the germline V gene, CDR1 is MNHEY and CDR2 is SVGAGI. The CDR3 length is 15 residues. V was clipped by 7 bases and J by 6 bases; unmatched bases: 8. The CDR3 bases are TGTGCCAGCACCCCAGGCAGGGGGCGTAATTCACCCCTCCACTTT. Residues: CASTPGRGRNSPLHF.

J is TRBJ2-2 and V is TRBV11-2; TRBD2 is a possible D gene (5 bases). Germline V gene sequence: CDR1 SGHAT, CDR2 FQNNGV. Trimming took 0 bases from V and 5 from J, leaving 16 bases between them. This CDR3 is built from 17 residues. The CDR3: CASSLEAARRWTGELFF. The DNA of the CDR3 is TGTGCCAGCAGCTTAGAAGCGGCCCGGCGATGGACCGGGGAGCTGTTTTTT.

In this sample, this clonotype turned up many times. V is TRBV20-1 and J is TRBJ2-5; D may match TRBD1 or TRBD2 (5 bases each). There are 12 residues in the CDR3. The germline gives CDR1 DFQATT, CDR2 SNEGSKA (reference sequence). V lost 7 bases and J 3 bases, leaving 12 bases between the germline ends. The CDR3 loop reads CSGDLGEETQYF. The CDR3 nucleotides read TGCAGTGGCGATTTGGGGGAAGAGACCCAGTACTTC.

The chain couples TRBV5-1 to TRBJ2-7; 7 bases are a match to TRBD1. The trim removed 1 base at V and 0 bases at J, leaving 4 bases unmatched. CDR1 is SGHRS and CDR2 is YFSETQ in the germline V gene. This CDR3 spans 15 amino acids. The CDR3: CASSLMAGGSYEQYF. The CDR3 DNA reads TGCGCCAGCAGCTTGATGGCAGGGGGCTCCTACGAGCAGTACTTC.

J is TRBJ1-2 and V is TRBV20-1, with a weak D call TRBD1 (5 bases). This CDR3 has 11 amino acids. Deletions cut 3 bases from V and 7 bases from J, with 9 bases between. In germline, CDR1 is DFQATT, CDR2 SNEGSKA (reference sequence). The CDR3 here is CSASVGGGYTF. CDR3 sequence (DNA): TGCAGTGCTAGCGTCGGGGGTGGCTACACCTTC.

As concerns this clonotype: This is likely a read error, given that the CDR3 carries no conserved phenylalanine or tryptophan at its end. No DNA is shown, since the ends of the CDR3 on it are uncertain; the CDR3 is the one TCRdb lists. The chain recombines TRBV20-1 with TRBJ2-5; no check of the table's D call, TRBD1, against the DNA was made. The CDR3 adds up to 15 amino acids, both ends counted. Germline V gene lookup returns CDR1 DFQATT and CDR2 SNEGSKA (reference sequence). The CDR3 spells CSAAAGTEEGYTFGS.

For the CDR3, the DNA is TGTGCCAGTAGTAGCCGGAGGGGCAATCAGCCCCAGTACTTC. Amino acids: CASSSRRGNQPQYF. The chain combines TRBV19 with TRBJ2-5, with D possibly TRBD2 on 6 matching bases. The V gene lost 4 bases and the J gene lost 9 bases, with 18 bases spanning the gap. CDR3 size: 14 residues. Germline V lookup: CDR1 LNHDA, CDR2 SQIVND (reference sequence).

This clonotype was counted many times. This chain joins TRBV12-5 and TRBJ1-6; unclear D gene. Germline loops: CDR1 LGHNT, CDR2 FRNRAP. Trimming pared 5 bases from V and 7 bases from J, leaving 6 bases between. The CDR3 is 12 amino acids. CDR3 loop: CASGPENSPLHF. The CDR3 region has the DNA TGTGCTAGTGGTCCGGAGAATTCACCCCTCCACTTT.

The rearrangement uses TRBV20-1 and TRBJ2-7; perhaps TRBD2 as D (6 bases). The CDR3 spans 13 residues. Germline V gene lookup returns CDR1 DFQATT and CDR2 SNEGSKA (reference sequence). CDR3 nucleotide sequence: TGCAGCGTTGAAACTAGCCGCTCCTACGAGCAGTACTTC. The encoded protein is CSVETSRSYEQYF.

This clonotype was seen only a few times. The chain uses TRBV19 and TRBJ1-5; 11 nucleotides match TRBD1. Per the germline V gene, CDR1 is LNHDA and CDR2 is SQIVND (reference sequence). The J segment lost 7 bases and the V segment lost 2 bases, leaving 7 bases of the junction unmatched. The CDR3 has 16 residues. The CDR3 DNA is TGTGCCAGTAGTATATTTGGGACAGGGGGTTCCCAGCCCCAGCATTTT. It translates to CASSIFGTGGSQPQHF.

The DNA of the CDR3 is TGCAGTGCTAGAGATCGGTACAGGGGGTTGAGGACTGAAGCTTTCTTT. Protein product: CSARDRYRGLRTEAFF. This sequence joins TRBV20-1 and TRBJ1-1; the match to TRBD1 covers 8 bases. The germline CDR1 and CDR2 sequences are DFQATT and SNEGSKA (reference sequence). Trimming cost V 0 bases and J 5 bases; bases outside gene matches: 11. This CDR3 spans 16 amino acids.

Concerning this clonotype itself: The junction differs from germline at one of its ends, possibly a read error. J is TRBJ2-7 and V is TRBV11-2, with 8 bases lining up with TRBD2. Germline CDR1 is SGHAT and CDR2 is FQNNGV. This CDR3 comprises 17 residues. CDR3 protein: CASSLRLARGENYGQYF. The CDR3 nucleotides are TGTGCCAGCAGCTTAAGACTAGCGAGAGGGGAAAACTACGGGCAGTACTTC.

The rearrangement uses TRBV20-1 and TRBJ2-7; D remains ambiguous. This CDR3 has 14 amino acids. Germline CDR1 reads DFQATT; CDR2 reads SNEGSKA (reference sequence). The V gene lost 2 bases and the J gene lost 3 bases, with 14 bases spanning the gap. The CDR3 protein is CSARYGQLHYEQYF. The CDR3 DNA reads as TGCAGTGCTAGATACGGGCAGCTACACTACGAGCAGTACTTC.

The count of this clonotype is one. The chain carries TRBV10-2 and TRBJ2-7; 9 bases agree with TRBD1. Germline V gives CDR1 WSHSY, CDR2 SAAADI. CDR3 length: 13 residues. Trimming removed 8 bases from V and 2 bases from J; junction bases left unmatched: 4. CDR3 nucleotide sequence: TGCGCCAGCGGATGGACAGGGGCCTACGAGCAGTACTTC. Its protein product is CASGWTGAYEQYF.

The genes are TRBV28 and TRBJ2-5; 9 bases agree with TRBD1. Germline loops: CDR1 MDHEN, CDR2 SYDVKM. The V gene end was trimmed by 6 bases and the J gene end by 4 bases; junction bases not matched to a gene: 3. The CDR3 runs 13 residues. The CDR3: CASRTGGVETQYF. For the CDR3, the DNA is TGTGCCAGCAGGACAGGGGGTGTAGAGACCCAGTACTTC.

In this sample, this clonotype turned up many times. V and J are TRBV28 and TRBJ1-4; the D is unclear. The V gene's germline CDR1 is MDHEN and CDR2 SYDVKM. This CDR3 has 14 amino acids. Trimming removed 4 bases from V and 6 bases from J, with 12 bases in between. The CDR3 DNA is TGTGCCAGCAGTTACCACGCGAAACATGAAAAACTGTTTTTT. It encodes CASSYHAKHEKLFF.

This chain links TRBV7-8 with TRBJ1-2, with 8 positions matching TRBD1. The germline V gene encodes CDR1 SGHVS and CDR2 FQNEAQ. This CDR3 contains 16 residues. V was pared by 4 bases and J by 4 bases, with 11 bases of the junction left unmatched. The CDR3 is CASSSHRTGKIYGYTF. The CDR3 DNA is TGTGCCAGCAGCTCTCATCGGACAGGGAAGATCTATGGCTACACCTTC.

CDR3 in amino acids: CASSIDRGPQETQYF. Written as DNA, the CDR3 is TGTGCCAGCAGCATCGACAGGGGGCCCCAAGAGACCCAGTACTTC. This sequence joins TRBV7-9 and TRBJ2-5; 10 nucleotides line up with TRBD1. The germline CDR1 and CDR2 sequences are SEHNR and FQNEAQ (reference sequence). There are 15 residues in the CDR3. J lost 1 base, V lost 5 bases, and 4 bases had no gene match.

The chain recombines TRBV29-1 with TRBJ2-7, with TRBD2 matching over 9 bases. Trimming cost V 4 bases and J 2 bases; bases outside gene matches: 6. The CDR3 loop spans 14 amino acids. The V gene's germline CDR1 is SQVTM and CDR2 ANQGSEA. CDR3 sequence (DNA): TGCAGCGTTGTTATAGCGGGAGAGGCCTACGAGCAGTACTTC. Protein sequence: CSVVIAGEAYEQYF.

Of note for this clonotype: Germline is not matched at one junction end, which may reflect a read error. The chain couples TRBV24-1 to TRBJ2-1; D might be TRBD1 (7 bases). The CDR3 loop spans 14 amino acids. Germline V lookup: CDR1 KGHDR, CDR2 SFDVKD. CDR3 protein: CASSLWGDSYEQFF. The CDR3 bases are TGTGCCAGCAGTTTATGGGGGGACAGCTACGAGCAGTTCTTC.

This clonotype was seen ten or more times. The chain carries TRBV11-3 and TRBJ1-2; unclear D gene. V lost 5 bases, J lost 3 bases, and 10 bases lay in between. CDR3 size: 13 residues. CDR1 is SGHNT and CDR2 is YENEEA in the germline V gene. The CDR3 DNA reads as TGTGCCAGCAGCGCGGGGTCTCACTATGGCTACACCTTC. It yields the protein CASSAGSHYGYTF.

This clonotype was observed once. The chain is built from TRBV29-1 and TRBJ2-1; 8 nucleotides agree with TRBD2. The CDR3 length is 15 residues. Trimming took 4 bases from V and 5 from J; bases not matched to a gene: 10. CDR1 and CDR2 from the germline V gene are SQVTM and ANQGSEA. The chain's CDR3 is CSVGPGLAGNNEQFF. In DNA form, the CDR3 reads TGCAGCGTTGGTCCGGGGCTAGCGGGCAACAATGAGCAGTTCTTC.

This chain joins TRBV7-8 and TRBJ1-6; D is possibly TRBD1 (5 bases). The germline V gene encodes CDR1 SGHVS and CDR2 FQNEAQ. The CDR3 runs 15 residues. V dropped 0 bases and J dropped 5 bases, with 8 bases sitting between them. The CDR3 region has the DNA TGTGCCAGCAGCTTAGCCGGGGCTGATAATTCACCCCTCCACTTT. Residues: CASSLAGADNSPLHF. The whole variable domain, filled in from reference TRBV7-8 and TRBJ1-6, reads GAGVSQSPRYKVAKRGQDVALRCDPISGHVSLFWYQQALGQGPEFLTYFQNEAQLDKSGLPSDRFFAERPEGSVSTLKIQRTQQEDSAVYLCASSLAGADNSPLHFGNGTRLTVT.

V and J are TRBV10-2 and TRBJ2-5; tentatively, D is TRBD1 (6 bases). The V end lost 0 bases, the J end lost 1 base, and 12 bases lay between the germline ends. Germline V gene data show CDR1 as WSHSY and CDR2 as SAAADI. The CDR3 covers 16 residues. CDR3 sequence: CASSESRGSSQETQYF. CDR3 coding DNA: TGCGCCAGCAGTGAGTCCAGGGGCAGCAGCCAAGAGACCCAGTACTTC.

About this clonotype itself: The CDR3 does not end in the conserved phenylalanine or tryptophan, so this is likely a read error. V usage is TRBV10-3 and J usage is TRBJ2-5, with 12 positions matching TRBD2. Germline values: CDR1 ENHRY, CDR2 SYGVKD. The CDR3 consists of 15 residues. Trimming removed 5 bases from V and 5 bases from J; junction bases left unmatched: 6. The chain's CDR3 is CAISKAGTSGETQYL. The CDR3 nucleotides read TGTGCCATCAGTAAGGCCGGGACTAGCGGGGAGACCCAGTACCTC.